One and the same sample provided the 14 T cell receptor beta chains below, sequenced in a study of neoadjuvant anti-PD-1 for oral cavity cancer. Some clones are missing from TCRdb's copy, which holds only in-frame ones; the method was immunoSEQ multiplex PCR. The profile shows approximately 83,000 clones, approximately 80% of them singletons. The sequenced sample was PBMCs, obtained before nivolumab (anti-PD-1) treatment. The receptors shown here come from a person between 40 and 79 years old with oral cavity squamous cell carcinoma.

This chain connects TRBV30 to TRBJ2-1, with 7 positions matching TRBD1. With V trimmed by 2 bases and J by 4 bases, 2 bases remained unmatched. CDR1 is GTSNPN, CDR2 SVGIG, per germline (reference sequence). The CDR3 runs 13 residues. The DNA of the CDR3 is TGTGCCTGGAGTACGACAGGGTACAATGAGCAGTTCTTC. Its translation is CAWSTTGYNEQFF.

The chain uses TRBV14 and TRBJ2-7, with TRBD1 as a possible D gene (6 bases). The germline gives CDR1 SGHDN, CDR2 FVKESK. The V gene lost 4 bases and the J gene lost 3 bases, with 13 bases spanning the gap. CDR3 size: 14 residues. CDR3: CASSRVDRDYEQYF. Written as DNA, the CDR3 is TGTGCCAGCAGCCGGGTGGACAGAGACTACGAGCAGTACTTC.

The genes are TRBV25-1 and TRBJ1-1, with D uncertain. CDR3 length: 15 residues. V was trimmed by 2 bases and J by 5 bases, leaving 15 bases between them. Germline CDR1 and CDR2: MGHDK and SYGVNS. The CDR3 DNA follows: TGTGCCAGCAGTGAAGAAGGCACCCGGAGGACTGAAGCTTTCTTT. It translates to CASSEEGTRRTEAFF.

As DNA, the CDR3 is TGTGCCAGCAGTTTAAGTGGCAGGCTTCCCTCTGGAAACACCATATATTTT. Translated: CASSLSGRLPSGNTIYF. The chain has TRBV27 and TRBJ1-3; D gene unclear. The V and J ends lost 2 bases and 0 bases respectively, with 14 bases between them. The CDR3 is made up of 17 amino acids. Per germline, CDR1 MNHEY and CDR2 SMNVEV (reference sequence).

The V call is TRBV2, the J call TRBJ1-1; the D is unclear. The germline V gene encodes CDR1 SNHLY and CDR2 FYNNEI. The length of the CDR3 is 14 residues. Trimming cost V 4 bases and J 0 bases, with 9 bases left between them. This CDR3 is CASSVEFMNTEAFF. For the CDR3, the DNA is TGTGCCAGCAGTGTAGAGTTCATGAACACTGAAGCTTTCTTT.

The table lists this clone with a few counts. The chain couples TRBV7-2 to TRBJ2-6; D gene uncertain. Deletions cut 1 base from V and 0 bases from J, with 13 bases between. The CDR3 extends over 18 amino acids. Germline values: CDR1 SGHTA, CDR2 FQGNSA. CDR3 nucleotides: TGTGCCAGCAGCTTAGGGATCGGGCTCCCCTCTGGGGCCAACGTCCTGACTTTC. Protein: CASSLGIGLPSGANVLTF.

The rearrangement links TRBV30 to TRBJ1-5, with TRBD1 as a possible D gene (5 bases). The CDR3 extends over 13 amino acids. The V end was cut by 0 bases, the J end by 12 bases, with 15 bases between. The germline V gene has CDR1 GTSNPN and CDR2 SVGIG (reference sequence). Here the CDR3 DNA reads TGTGCCTGGAGTGTACCCGGGGGGGGTGACCAGCATTTT. Its protein product is CAWSVPGGGDQHF.

The chain uses TRBV5-4 and TRBJ1-1; D is possibly TRBD1 (6 bases). Germline CDR1 reads SGHNT; CDR2 reads YYREEE (reference sequence). Trimming left V 4 bases short and J 4 bases short, with 11 bases between. The CDR3 sequence is 13 residues long. The CDR3 spells CASSRQDFTEAFF. The CDR3 DNA reads TGTGCCAGCAGCCGACAGGATTTCACTGAAGCTTTCTTT.

The rearrangement joins TRBV4-2 to TRBJ2-2; 9 bases are a match to TRBD1. This CDR3 has 16 amino acids. Germline V gene sequence: CDR1 LGHNA, CDR2 YNFKEQ. The junction had 9 bases not matched to a gene; V was cut back by 0 bases and J by 10 bases. This CDR3 is CASSQDYGTGNEELFF. The CDR3, as DNA: TGTGCCAGCAGCCAAGATTATGGGACAGGGAACGAGGAGCTGTTTTTT.

V usage is TRBV19 and J usage is TRBJ1-1; D not certain. Per the germline V gene, CDR1 is LNHDA and CDR2 is SQIVND (reference sequence). This CDR3 is built from 14 residues. Trimming removed 3 bases at V and 1 base at J, with 9 bases between. The CDR3 bases are TGTGCCAGTAGTATCACTCGGGGGAACACTGAAGCTTTCTTT. Translated: CASSITRGNTEAFF.

The V call is TRBV29-1, the J call TRBJ1-5, with 8 bases lining up with TRBD1. The CDR3 loop spans 12 amino acids. Germline loops: CDR1 SQVTM, CDR2 ANQGSEA. V was clipped by 6 bases and J by 5 bases; unmatched bases: 3. The CDR3 sequence: CSVQGADQPQHF. The DNA of the CDR3 is TGCAGCGTCCAGGGGGCCGATCAGCCCCAGCATTTT.

This clone was seen only once. This chain links TRBV29-1 with TRBJ2-3, with 12 bases identical to TRBD2. V lost 6 bases to trimming and J lost 4 bases; unmatched junction nucleotides: 5. The CDR3 has 14 amino acids. Germline CDR1 SQVTM, CDR2 ANQGSEA. CDR3 residues: CSVPPSGRADTQYF. The CDR3 region has the DNA TGCAGCGTACCTCCTAGCGGGAGGGCAGATACGCAGTATTTT.

This sequence joins TRBV19 and TRBJ2-2, with a possible D match to TRBD1 (6 bases). The CDR3 is 15 residues long. In germline, CDR1 is LNHDA, CDR2 SQIVND (reference sequence). The V gene lost 7 bases and the J gene lost 4 bases, with 16 bases spanning the gap. CDR3 residues: CASTHSGRGTGELFF. DNA of the CDR3: TGTGCCAGTACCCACTCAGGCAGGGGCACCGGGGAGCTGTTTTTT.

This clone was counted once. The chain carries TRBV6-5 and TRBJ2-3; the D gene is possibly TRBD2 (6 bases). This CDR3 is 14 amino acids long. Per germline, CDR1 MNHEY and CDR2 SVGAGI. The V gene lost 5 bases and the J gene lost 0 bases, with 9 bases spanning the gap. CDR3 sequence: CASSTGTSTDTQYF. In nucleotides, the CDR3 is TGTGCCAGCAGTACGGGGACTAGCACAGATACGCAGTATTTT.